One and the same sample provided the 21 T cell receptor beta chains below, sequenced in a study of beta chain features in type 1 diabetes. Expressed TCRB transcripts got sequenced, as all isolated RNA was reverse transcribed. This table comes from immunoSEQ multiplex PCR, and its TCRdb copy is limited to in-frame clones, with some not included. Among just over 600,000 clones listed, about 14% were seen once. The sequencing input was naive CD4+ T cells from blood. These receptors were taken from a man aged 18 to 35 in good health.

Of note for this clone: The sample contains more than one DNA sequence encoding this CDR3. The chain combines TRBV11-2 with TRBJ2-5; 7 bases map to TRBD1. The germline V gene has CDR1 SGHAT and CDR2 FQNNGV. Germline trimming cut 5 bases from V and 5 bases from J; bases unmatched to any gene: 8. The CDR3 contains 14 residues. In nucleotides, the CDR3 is TGTGCCAGCAGCCCCCGACAGGGTTTGGAGACCCAGTACTTC. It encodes CASSPRQGLETQYF.

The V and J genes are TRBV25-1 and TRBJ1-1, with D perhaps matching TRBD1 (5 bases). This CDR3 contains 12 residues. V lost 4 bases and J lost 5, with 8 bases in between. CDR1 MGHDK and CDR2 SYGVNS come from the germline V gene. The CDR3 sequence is CASSGDFTEAFF. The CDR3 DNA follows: TGTGCCAGCAGTGGGGACTTTACTGAAGCTTTCTTT.

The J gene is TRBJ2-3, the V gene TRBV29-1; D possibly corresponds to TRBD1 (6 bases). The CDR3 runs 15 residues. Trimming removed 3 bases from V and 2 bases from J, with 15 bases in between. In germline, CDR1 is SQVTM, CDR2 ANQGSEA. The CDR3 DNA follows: TGCAGCGTTGATATTAGGACAGATATCACAGATACGCAGTATTTT. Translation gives CSVDIRTDITDTQYF.

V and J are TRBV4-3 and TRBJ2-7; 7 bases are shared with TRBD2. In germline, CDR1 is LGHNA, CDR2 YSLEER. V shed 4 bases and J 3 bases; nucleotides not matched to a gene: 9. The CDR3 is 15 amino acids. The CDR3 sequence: CASSPAPPGGYEQYF. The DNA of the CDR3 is TGCGCCAGCAGCCCGGCCCCTCCGGGAGGCTACGAGCAGTACTTC.

The CDR3 loop is CASSLALGAGELFF. CDR3 sequence (DNA): TGTGCCAGCAGCTTAGCATTGGGGGCCGGGGAGCTGTTTTTT. V and J are TRBV7-7 and TRBJ2-2; D possibly matches TRBD1 or TRBD2 (5 bases each). This CDR3 has 14 residues. Germline CDR1 is SSHAT and CDR2 is FNYEAQ (reference sequence). V lost 0 bases, J lost 6 bases, and 8 bases lay in between.

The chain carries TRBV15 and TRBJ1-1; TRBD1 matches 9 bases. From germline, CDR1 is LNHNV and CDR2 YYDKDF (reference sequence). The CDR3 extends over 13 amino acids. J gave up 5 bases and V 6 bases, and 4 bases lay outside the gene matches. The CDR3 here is CATRPTGGTEAFF. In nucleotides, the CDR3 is TGTGCCACCAGACCGACAGGGGGTACTGAAGCTTTCTTT.

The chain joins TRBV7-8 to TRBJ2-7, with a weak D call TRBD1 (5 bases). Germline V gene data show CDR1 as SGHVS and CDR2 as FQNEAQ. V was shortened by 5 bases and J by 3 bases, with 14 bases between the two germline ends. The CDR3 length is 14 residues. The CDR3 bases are TGTGCCAGCAGCCTCCGGGTTAGGGGCTACGAGCAGTACTTC. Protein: CASSLRVRGYEQYF.

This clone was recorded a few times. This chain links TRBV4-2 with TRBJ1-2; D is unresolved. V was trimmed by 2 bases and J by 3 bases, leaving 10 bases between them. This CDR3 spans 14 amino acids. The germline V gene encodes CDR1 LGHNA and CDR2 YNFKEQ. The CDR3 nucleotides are TGTGCCAGCAGCCAACTCCAGGTTCACTATGGCTACACCTTC. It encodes CASSQLQVHYGYTF.

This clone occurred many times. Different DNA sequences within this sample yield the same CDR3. DNA of the CDR3: TGTGCCATCAGTGTCCGGGGGGAGACCCAGTACTTC. Residues: CAISVRGETQYF. The chain is built from TRBV10-3 and TRBJ2-5, with D possibly matching TRBD2 (6 bases). Looked up from germline, CDR1 is ENHRY and CDR2 is SYGVKD. The CDR3 runs to 12 residues. V was pared by 4 bases and J by 5 bases, with 8 bases between.

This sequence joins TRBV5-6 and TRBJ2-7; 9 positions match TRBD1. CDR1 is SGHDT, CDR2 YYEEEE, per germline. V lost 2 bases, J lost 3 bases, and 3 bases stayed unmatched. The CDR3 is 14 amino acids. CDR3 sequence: CASSLWDRDYEQYF. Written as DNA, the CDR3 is TGTGCCAGCAGCTTATGGGACAGGGACTACGAGCAGTACTTC.

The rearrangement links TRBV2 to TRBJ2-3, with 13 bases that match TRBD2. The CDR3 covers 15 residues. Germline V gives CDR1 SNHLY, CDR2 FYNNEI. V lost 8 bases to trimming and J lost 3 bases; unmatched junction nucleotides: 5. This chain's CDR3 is CASWTSGRGTDTQYF. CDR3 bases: TGTGCCAGCTGGACTAGCGGGAGAGGAACAGATACGCAGTATTTT.

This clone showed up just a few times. The CDR3 DNA is TGTGCCAGTAGTGTACACAGGGGTGGGACCGGGGAGCTGTTTTTT. Its protein product is CASSVHRGGTGELFF. The V gene is TRBV19, the J gene TRBJ2-2; 7 bases line up with TRBD1. This CDR3 spans 15 amino acids. Germline loops: CDR1 LNHDA, CDR2 SQIVND (reference sequence). V was clipped by 5 bases and J by 5 bases; unmatched bases: 8.

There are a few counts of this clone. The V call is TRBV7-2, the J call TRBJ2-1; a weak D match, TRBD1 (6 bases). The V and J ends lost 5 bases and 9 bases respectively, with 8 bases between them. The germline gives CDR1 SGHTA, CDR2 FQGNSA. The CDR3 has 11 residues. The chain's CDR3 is CASSSRGEQFF. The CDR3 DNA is TGTGCCAGCAGCAGCAGGGGTGAGCAGTTCTTC.

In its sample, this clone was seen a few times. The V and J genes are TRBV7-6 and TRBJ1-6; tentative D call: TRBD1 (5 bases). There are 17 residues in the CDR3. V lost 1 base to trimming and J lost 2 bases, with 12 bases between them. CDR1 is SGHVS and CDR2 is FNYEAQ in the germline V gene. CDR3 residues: CASSLGSRGAYNSPLHF. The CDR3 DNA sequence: TGTGCCAGCAGCTTAGGCTCGAGGGGCGCCTATAATTCACCCCTCCACTTT.

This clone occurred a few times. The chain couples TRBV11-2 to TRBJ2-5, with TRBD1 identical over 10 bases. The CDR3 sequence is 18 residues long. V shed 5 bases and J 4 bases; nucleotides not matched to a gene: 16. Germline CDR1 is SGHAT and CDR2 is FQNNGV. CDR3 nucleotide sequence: TGTGCCAGCAGCATAGGCGATTTGCCGGGACAGGGGCGAGAGACCCAGTACTTC. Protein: CASSIGDLPGQGRETQYF.

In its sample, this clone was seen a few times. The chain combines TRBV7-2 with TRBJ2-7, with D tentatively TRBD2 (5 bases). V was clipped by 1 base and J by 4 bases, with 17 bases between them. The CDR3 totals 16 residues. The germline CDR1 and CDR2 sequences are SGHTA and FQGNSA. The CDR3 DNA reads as TGTGCCAGCAGCTTAGGTACTAGTTCGTCGATTTACGAGCAGTACTTC. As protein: CASSLGTSSSIYEQYF.

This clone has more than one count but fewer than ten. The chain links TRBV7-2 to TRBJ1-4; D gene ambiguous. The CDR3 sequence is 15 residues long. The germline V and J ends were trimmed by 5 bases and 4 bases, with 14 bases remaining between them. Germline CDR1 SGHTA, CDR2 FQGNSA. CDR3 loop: CASSLVAVVNEKLFF. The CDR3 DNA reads TGTGCCAGCAGCCTGGTGGCAGTAGTTAATGAAAAACTGTTTTTT. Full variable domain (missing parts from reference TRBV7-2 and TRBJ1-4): GAGVSQSPSNKVTEKGKDVELRCDPISGHTALYWYRQSLGQGLEFLIYFQGNSAPDKSGLPSDRFSAERTGGSVSTLTIQRTQQEDSAVYLCASSLVAVVNEKLFFGSGTQLSVL.

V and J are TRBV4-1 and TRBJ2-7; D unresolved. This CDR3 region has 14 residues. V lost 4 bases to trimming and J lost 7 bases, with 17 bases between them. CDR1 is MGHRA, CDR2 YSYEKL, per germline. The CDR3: CASSPGAWVSEQYF. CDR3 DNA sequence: TGCGCCAGCAGCCCTGGAGCCTGGGTTAGTGAGCAGTACTTC.

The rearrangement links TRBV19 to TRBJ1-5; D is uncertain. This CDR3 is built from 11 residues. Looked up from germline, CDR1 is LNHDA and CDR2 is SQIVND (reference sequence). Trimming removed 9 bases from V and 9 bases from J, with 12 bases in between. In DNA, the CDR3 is TGTGCCAGCGGCTCGGCCCGGCCCCAGCATTTT. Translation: CASGSARPQHF.

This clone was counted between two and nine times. This chain's CDR3 is CASSSWDRDTQETQYF. CDR3 nucleotides: TGTGCCAGCAGCTCCTGGGACAGGGACACCCAAGAGACCCAGTACTTC. The gene calls are TRBV5-4 and TRBJ2-5; 9 bases agree with TRBD1. Germline V gene lookup returns CDR1 SGHNT and CDR2 YYREEE (reference sequence). This CDR3 region has 16 residues. Trimming at V came to 3 bases and at J to 1 base, leaving 7 bases not matched to a gene.

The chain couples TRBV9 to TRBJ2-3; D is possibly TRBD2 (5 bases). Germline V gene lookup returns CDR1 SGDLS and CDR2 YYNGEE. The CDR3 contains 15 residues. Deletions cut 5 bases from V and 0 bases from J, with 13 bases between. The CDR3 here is CASRPTGTSTDTQYF. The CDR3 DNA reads TGTGCCAGCAGGCCAACGGGAACTAGCACAGATACGCAGTATTTT.